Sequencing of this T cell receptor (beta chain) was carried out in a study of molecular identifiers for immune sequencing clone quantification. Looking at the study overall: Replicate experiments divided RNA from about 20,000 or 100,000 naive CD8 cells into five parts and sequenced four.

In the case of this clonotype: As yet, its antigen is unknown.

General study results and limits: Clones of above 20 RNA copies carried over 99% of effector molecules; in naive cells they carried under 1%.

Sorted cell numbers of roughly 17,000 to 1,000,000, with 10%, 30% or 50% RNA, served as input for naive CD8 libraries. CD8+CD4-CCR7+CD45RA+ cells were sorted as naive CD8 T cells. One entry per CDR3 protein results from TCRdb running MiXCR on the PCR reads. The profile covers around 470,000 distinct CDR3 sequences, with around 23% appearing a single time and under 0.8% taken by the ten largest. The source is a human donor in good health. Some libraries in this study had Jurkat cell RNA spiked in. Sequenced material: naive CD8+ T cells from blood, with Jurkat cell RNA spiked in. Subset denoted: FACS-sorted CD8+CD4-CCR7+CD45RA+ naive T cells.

CDR3 coding DNA: TGTGCCAGCAGTTACCGGGGGGCAGAGGACACCGGGGAGCTGTTTTTT. As protein: CASSYRGAEDTGELFF. The genes are TRBV6-6 and TRBJ2-2, with a tentative D call TRBD2 (7 bases). With 2 bases removed from V and 3 bases from J, the gap between germline ends came to 13 bases. CDR1 is MNHNY, CDR2 SVGAGI, per germline (reference sequence). The CDR3 runs 16 residues.